The T cell receptor beta chain under discussion was sequenced for a study of T cell responses to AZD1222 COVID-19 vaccine. Findings and limits, study-wide: Only a handful of AZD1222 recipients were seropositive at baseline. Donors in the cohort were predominantly white British and more often female, and clonal diversity was possibly underestimated. Repertoires were obtained only post-peak T cell response. The reported proportion of spike-specific TCRs targeting unmutated variant regions was nearly half.

Profiled with immunoSEQ multiplex PCR; TCRdb holds only in-frame clones, not every one. The sample has 140,000 to 150,000 clones; about 92% are singletons. On this clone itself: Its antigen is undetermined.

This CDR3 contains 16 residues. The V and J ends lost 4 bases and 3 bases respectively, with 17 bases between them. CDR1 and CDR2 (germline): KGHDR, SFDVKD. The source was peripheral blood, collected 28 days after the second AZD1222 dose. The chain is built from TRBV24-1 and TRBJ1-2; D gene unclear. The receptor comes from an adult who received the AZD1222 COVID-19 vaccine. CDR3: CATSDSRLNPHYGYTF. In nucleotides, the CDR3 is TGTGCCACCAGTGACTCCCGACTCAACCCCCACTATGGCTACACCTTC.